This T cell receptor (beta chain) was captured in a study of T cells in Graves' hyperthyroidism and ophthalmopathy. In the case of this clonotype: Its target is not known.

Germline lookup yields CDR1 SGHRS and CDR2 YFSETQ. There are 14 residues in the CDR3. Trimming removed 1 base at V and 4 bases at J, with 11 bases between. Broader study findings: In blood, most of the thyroid clonotypes expanded above 0.001 were also present.

Researchers took RNA transcripts and amplified the TCR beta CDR3 regions from them. The HTBI primer set served for first-round RT-PCR of the TCR CDR3. TCRdb called the multiplex PCR reads again in MiXCR, with one record for every CDR3 protein. The data hold some 580,000 distinct CDR3 sequences, with more than 15% observed a single time. The chain recombines TRBV5-1 with TRBJ2-5; D unclear. Sequenced: blood. The receptor was isolated from a middle-aged woman with Graves' ophthalmopathy. CDR3 protein: CASSLSSKGETQYF. The DNA for the CDR3 is TGCGCCAGCAGCTTGTCGTCTAAAGGAGAGACCCAGTACTTC.